What follows are 15 T cell receptor beta chains derived from one specimen sequenced in a study of cytomegalovirus exposure and HLA in healthy donors. Both 60 Vbeta primers and 13 Jbeta primers went into the PCR. Using immunoSEQ multiplex PCR, the repertoire was profiled, and TCRdb retains in-frame clones only, with some absent. The repertoire includes about 63,000 clones, around 75% of them detected once, and roughly 25% sits in the top ten. Input material: PBMCs. The receptors come from a woman in her 40s in good health and CMV-seropositive.

For the CDR3, the DNA is TGTGCCAGCAGTTACGGCGGGGGCAACAATCAGCCCCAGCATTTT. It encodes CASSYGGGNNQPQHF. V usage is TRBV6-5 and J usage is TRBJ1-5; possible D gene TRBD1, 6 bases. V lost 2 bases, J lost 3 bases, and 11 bases lay in between. CDR1 is MNHEY, CDR2 SVGAGI, per germline. The CDR3 has 15 residues.

Notes on this clone: A junction end diverges from the germline sequence, so it may reflect a read error. The J gene is TRBJ1-2, the V gene TRBV4-3, with TRBD1 as a possible D gene (6 bases). CDR3 length equals 14 residues. Germline CDR1 reads LGHNA; CDR2 reads YSLEER. CDR3 amino acids: CASSQGAGAPVSPF. The CDR3 nucleotides are TGCGCCAGCAGCCAAGGGGCAGGGGCGCCAGTCTCCCCCTTC.

This clone was detected only a few times. J is TRBJ1-4 and V is TRBV7-9; D is uncertain. The CDR3 extends over 12 amino acids. CDR1 is SEHNR, CDR2 FQNEAQ, per germline (reference sequence). V was trimmed by 5 bases and J by 8 bases, leaving 9 bases between them. CDR3 sequence reads: CASSREEEKLFF. As DNA, the CDR3 is TGTGCCAGCAGCCGGGAAGAGGAAAAACTGTTTTTT.

The chain carries TRBV11-1 and TRBJ2-6, with 7 bases identical to TRBD1. After removal of 5 bases from V and 4 bases from J, the junction contained 8 bases not matched to a gene. Per germline, CDR1 SGHAT and CDR2 FQDESV (reference sequence). This CDR3 has 16 residues. CDR3 nucleotide sequence: TGTGCCAGCAGCCCTAGACAGGGTCCAGGGGCCAACGTCCTGACTTTC. Amino acids: CASSPRQGPGANVLTF.

The chain employs TRBV9 and TRBJ2-1; 7 bases line up with TRBD1. V shed 4 bases, J shed 3 bases, and the junction held 10 bases outside the gene matches. Germline values: CDR1 SGDLS, CDR2 YYNGEE. The CDR3 has 16 amino acids. The CDR3 nucleotides are TGTGCCAGCAGCCCCCCGGACAGGTTGGTCTACAATGAGCAGTTCTTC. The encoded protein is CASSPPDRLVYNEQFF.

The chain joins TRBV7-6 to TRBJ2-1, with TRBD2 matching over 7 bases. Germline CDR1 and CDR2: SGHVS and FNYEAQ. J was trimmed by 7 bases and V by 1 base; bases with no gene match: 1. The CDR3 is 13 amino acids. The CDR3, as DNA: TGTGCCAGCAGCTTAGGGGGAGGGAATGAGCAGTTCTTC. Translating gives CASSLGGGNEQFF.

The chain couples TRBV28 to TRBJ1-2; 7 positions agree with TRBD1. V lost 7 bases and J lost 3; bases outside the gene matches: 14. Per germline, CDR1 MDHEN and CDR2 SYDVKM. The CDR3 extends over 16 amino acids. The CDR3 coding sequence is TGTGCCAGCAACAGTTTTGAATCTACAGGGGACTATGGCTACACCTTC. Its protein product is CASNSFESTGDYGYTF.

Of note for this clone: A read error may account for a junction end that differs from germline. V gene TRBV5-5 combines with J gene TRBJ1-2; D uncertain. The CDR3 has 12 amino acids. Germline V gene sequence: CDR1 SGHKS, CDR2 YYEKEE (reference sequence). The CDR3 protein is CASGLGSYGYTF. The CDR3 DNA reads TGTGCCAGCGGCTTGGGGAGCTATGGCTACACCTTC.

CDR3 bases: TGTGCCAGCAGTTTATCCGGGACAGGGCTAAACAATGAGCAGTTCTTC. Its protein product is CASSLSGTGLNNEQFF. V is TRBV27 and J is TRBJ2-1, with 9 bases lining up with TRBD1. From germline, CDR1 is MNHEY and CDR2 SMNVEV (reference sequence). Trimming at V came to 0 bases and at J to 5 bases, leaving 5 bases not matched to a gene. The CDR3 extends over 16 amino acids.

This clone was counted a few times. The rearrangement uses TRBV5-8 and TRBJ1-6; no clear D. With 2 bases removed from V and 6 bases from J, the gap between germline ends came to 9 bases. This CDR3 has 14 residues. Germline CDR1 reads SGHTS; CDR2 reads YDEGEE. The CDR3 region has the DNA TGTGCCAGCAGCTTACGCGTACTTAATTCACCCCTCCACTTT. The encoded protein is CASSLRVLNSPLHF.

The V call is TRBV27, the J call TRBJ1-2; 10 bases align to TRBD1. V shed 3 bases and J 5 bases; nucleotides not matched to a gene: 6. The CDR3 has 15 residues. Per the germline V gene, CDR1 is MNHEY and CDR2 is SMNVEV (reference sequence). The CDR3 region is CASSLGQGFRYGYTF. CDR3 coding DNA: TGTGCCAGCAGTTTGGGACAGGGGTTTCGTTATGGCTACACCTTC.

The chain combines TRBV6-5 with TRBJ1-2; D gene ambiguous. Germline V gene sequence: CDR1 MNHEY, CDR2 SVGAGI. V was pared by 6 bases and J by 4 bases, with 12 bases between. This CDR3 comprises 13 residues. CDR3 nucleotides: TGTGCCAGCAGGGGCCAGACGCTCTATGGCTACACCTTC. It is translated as CASRGQTLYGYTF.

The chain employs TRBV5-1 and TRBJ2-3, with 12 bases that match TRBD2. The germline CDR1 and CDR2 sequences are SGHRS and YFSETQ. Trimming at V came to 0 bases and at J to 5 bases, leaving 4 bases not matched to a gene. The CDR3 is made up of 16 amino acids. The CDR3: CASSLALAGGVDTQYF. DNA of the CDR3: TGCGCCAGCAGCTTGGCGCTAGCGGGGGGGGTAGATACGCAGTATTTT.

V usage is TRBV5-5 and J usage is TRBJ2-1; TRBD1 agrees at 7 bases. The CDR3 loop spans 17 amino acids. Per the germline V gene, CDR1 is SGHKS and CDR2 is YYEKEE (reference sequence). The ends lost 5 bases at V and 2 bases at J; junction bases unmatched: 13. The CDR3 DNA reads TGTGCCAGCAGGCCGGCCGGGACAGATAATACCTACAATGAGCAGTTCTTC. Translated: CASRPAGTDNTYNEQFF. The full variable domain, its missing parts supplied by reference TRBV5-5 and TRBJ2-1, is DAGVTQSPTHLIKTRGQQVTLRCSPISGHKSVSWYQQVLGQGPQFIFQYYEKEERGRGNFPDRFSARQFPNYSSELNVNALLLGDSALYLCASRPAGTDNTYNEQFFGPGTRLTVL.

The chain carries TRBV27 and TRBJ2-7; 11 positions agree with TRBD2. V lost 2 bases, J lost 0 bases, and 3 bases stayed unmatched. In germline, CDR1 is MNHEY, CDR2 SMNVEV (reference sequence). The CDR3 length is 16 residues. The CDR3 coding sequence is TGTGCCAGCAGTTTACTAGCGGGGGGACTCTCCTACGAGCAGTACTTC. Translation gives CASSLLAGGLSYEQYF.